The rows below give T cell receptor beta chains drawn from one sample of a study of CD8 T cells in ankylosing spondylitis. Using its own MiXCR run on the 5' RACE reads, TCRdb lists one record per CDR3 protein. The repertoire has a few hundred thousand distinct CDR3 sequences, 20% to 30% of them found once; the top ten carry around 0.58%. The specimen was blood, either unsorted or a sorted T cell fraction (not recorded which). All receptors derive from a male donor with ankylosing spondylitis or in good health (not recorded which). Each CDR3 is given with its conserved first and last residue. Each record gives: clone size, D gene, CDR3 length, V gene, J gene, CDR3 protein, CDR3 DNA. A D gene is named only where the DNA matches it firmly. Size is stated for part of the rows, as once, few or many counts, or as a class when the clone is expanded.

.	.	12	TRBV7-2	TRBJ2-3	CASTLRWGAQYF	TGTGCCAGCACCCTAAGGTGGGGGGCGCAGTATTTT
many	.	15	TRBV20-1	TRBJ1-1	CSARGGRPLNTEAFF	TGCAGTGCTAGAGGAGGCAGACCCTTGAACACTGAAGCTTTCTTT
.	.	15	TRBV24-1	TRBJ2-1	CATSDPTGPVDEQFF	TGTGCCACCAGTGATCCCACCGGCCCGGTGGATGAGCAGTTCTTC
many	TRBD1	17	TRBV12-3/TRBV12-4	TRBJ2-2	CASSRGQGVVNTGELFF	TGTGCCAGCAGCCGTGGACAGGGAGTCGTAAACACCGGGGAGCTGTTTTTT
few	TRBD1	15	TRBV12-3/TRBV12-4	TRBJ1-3	CASSLGGQGGHTIYF	TGTGCCAGCAGTCTCGGAGGACAGGGAGGACACACCATATATTTT
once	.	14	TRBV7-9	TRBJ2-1	CASSLVGSKNEQFF	TGTGCCAGCAGCTTAGTAGGCAGTAAGAATGAGCAGTTCTTC
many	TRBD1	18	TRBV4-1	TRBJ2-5	CASSPNRVTGGLRETQYF	TGCGCCAGCAGCCCCAATAGAGTGACAGGGGGCTTGAGGGAGACCCAGTACTTC
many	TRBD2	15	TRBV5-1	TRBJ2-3	CASSLVLAGTDTQYF	TGCGCCAGCAGCTTGGTTCTAGCGGGGACAGATACGCAGTATTTT
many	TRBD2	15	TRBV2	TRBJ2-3	CASSPALAEGGTQYF	TGTGCCAGCAGTCCCGCTCTAGCGGAAGGTGGTACGCAGTATTTT
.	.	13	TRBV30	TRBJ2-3	CAWSISLADTQYF	TGTGCCTGGAGTATCTCTTTGGCAGATACGCAGTATTTT
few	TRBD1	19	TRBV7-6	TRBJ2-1	CASSAKGGQTKTTYNEQFF	TGTGCCAGCAGCGCCAAAGGGGGACAGACTAAAACTACCTACAATGAGCAGTTCTTC
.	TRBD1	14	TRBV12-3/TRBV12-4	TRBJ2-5	CASSLVRGRETQYF	TGTGCCAGCAGTTTAGTCAGGGGGAGAGAGACCCAGTACTTC
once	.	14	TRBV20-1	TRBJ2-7	CSASGLSGDSEQYF	TGCAGTGCTAGCGGTCTCAGCGGCGACAGCGAGCAGTACTTC
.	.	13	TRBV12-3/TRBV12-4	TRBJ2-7	CASSFRVHYEQYF	TGTGCCAGCAGTTTTCGGGTTCACTACGAGCAGTACTTC
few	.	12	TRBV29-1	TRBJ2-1	CSVERASGKQFF	TGCAGCGTAGAAAGAGCGTCCGGGAAGCAGTTCTTC
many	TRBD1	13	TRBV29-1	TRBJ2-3	CSVGNRGTDTQYF	TGCAGCGTTGGTAACAGGGGGACAGATACGCAGTATTTT
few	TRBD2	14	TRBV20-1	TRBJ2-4	CSARSGTSGDIQYF	TGCAGTGCTAGAAGCGGGACTAGCGGGGACATTCAGTACTTC
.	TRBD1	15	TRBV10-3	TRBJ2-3	CAISPQGAEADTQYF	TGTGCCATCAGTCCCCAGGGGGCGGAGGCAGATACGCAGTATTTT
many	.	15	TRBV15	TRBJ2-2	CATSRDQGSTGELFF	TGTGCCACCAGCAGAGACCAGGGGAGCACCGGGGAGCTGTTTTTT
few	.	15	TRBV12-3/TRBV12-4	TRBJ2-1	CASSGTGLDYNEQFF	TGTGCCAGCAGCGGCACGGGACTGGACTACAATGAGCAGTTCTTC
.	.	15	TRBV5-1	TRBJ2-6	CASTEVTRGANVLTF	TGCGCCAGCACAGAAGTAACAAGGGGGGCCAACGTCCTGACTTTC
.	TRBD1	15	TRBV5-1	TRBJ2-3	CASNTGTGSPDTQYF	TGCGCCAGCAACACCGGGACAGGGAGTCCAGATACGCAGTATTTT